A selection of T cell receptor beta chains follows, all from one sample in a study of cytomegalovirus exposure and HLA in healthy donors. Profiling relied on immunoSEQ multiplex PCR, and the TCRdb table lists in-frame clones only, not all of them. The profile shows about 100,000 clones, about 75% of them singletons. Material: PBMCs. The source is a man in his 60s in good health and CMV-seropositive. The CDR3 runs from the conserved cysteine through the conserved F or W. The D gene is left open where the match is weak. Clone size, where shown, is once, few, many, or a class for clones that have expanded.

d_call	clone_size	v_call	j_call	cdr3_nt	cdr3_aa
-	-	TRBV2	TRBJ2-7	TGTGCCAGCGGAGGACCGGGAATACTGCTGTACGAGCAGTACTTC	CASGGPGILLYEQYF
-	many	TRBV5-5	TRBJ1-1	TGTGCCAGCAGCTTGGCGGGAGAGGTTACTGAAGCTTTCTTT	CASSLAGEVTEAFF
TRBD1	-	TRBV27	TRBJ1-5	TGTGCCAGCAGTTTAGACAGGGGGGGCCAGCCCCAGCATTTT	CASSLDRGGQPQHF
-	-	TRBV5-1	TRBJ2-1	TGCGCCAGCAGCTTGACCCCGCGATTCAATGAGCAGTTCTTC	CASSLTPRFNEQFF
-	-	TRBV5-1	TRBJ1-4	TGCGCCAGCAGCTTGGTTAACGGGGGGAATGAAAAACTGTTTTTT	CASSLVNGGNEKLFF
TRBD1	-	TRBV7-9	TRBJ1-6	TGTGCCAGCAGCCCACGGACAGGGTCGGGTTCACCCCTCCACTTT	CASSPRTGSGSPLHF
TRBD1	-	TRBV19	TRBJ1-1	TGTGCCAGTAGGTCCGGGACAGGGGTATTTACTGAAGCTTTCTTT	CASRSGTGVFTEAFF
-	once	TRBV10-3	TRBJ2-3	TGTGCCATCAGTGAGGCGGTAGCGGCTAGCACAGATACGCAGTATTTT	CAISEAVAASTDTQYF
TRBD1	few	TRBV6-5	TRBJ2-7	TGTGCCAGCAGTTCCTACAGGGGGACCTACGAGCAGTACTTC	CASSSYRGTYEQYF
-	-	TRBV19	TRBJ1-4	TGTGCCAGTAGAGTCTTCAGGGGAACAACTAATGAAAAACTGTTTTTT	CASRVFRGTTNEKLFF
TRBD2	-	TRBV7-6	TRBJ2-1	TGTGCCAGCAGCTTAGAGGGGCGGGGGGCCCATGAGCAGTTCTTC	CASSLEGRGAHEQFF